This T cell receptor beta chain stems from a study of T cells after yellow fever vaccination. Whole-study results and caveats: Contamination by abundant bulk-population clonotypes could be present in FACS-sorted repertoires.

This clonotype was counted only a few times. Its target is not known. CDR1 and CDR2 (germline): MNHEY, SVGAGI. V dropped 0 bases and J dropped 4 bases, with 16 bases sitting between them. This CDR3 has 16 amino acids. By 5'RACE template switching, TCR cDNA was produced, with a universal primer site and UMIs added in the process. TCRdb reprocessed the 5' RACE reads via MiXCR and lists one record per CDR3 protein. This sample yields 300,000 or so distinct CDR3 sequences, of which 13% are seen a single time; 0.45% to 0.65% belongs to the top ten. The TCR comes from a man aged 25-40 years who received the YFV17D yellow fever vaccine. The sequencing here drew on CD4+ T cells sorted from PBMCs, taken 45 days after the yellow fever booster vaccination. The chain couples TRBV6-5 to TRBJ2-7; TRBD1 might be the D (6 bases). CDR3 nucleotides: TGTGCCAGCAGTTACTCGAGTGTTGGACAGCCATACGAGCAGTACTTC. Protein sequence: CASSYSSVGQPYEQYF.